The T cell receptor beta chain described here comes from a study of cytomegalovirus exposure and HLA in healthy donors. Broader study findings: Evidence from a later analysis indicated that most CMV-associated TCR beta chains looked HLA-restricted.

Germline V gene sequence: CDR1 SGDLS, CDR2 YYNGEE. The CDR3 is made up of 17 amino acids. V was trimmed by 4 bases and J by 0 bases, leaving 20 bases between them. Researchers ran the PCR with 60 Vbeta and 13 Jbeta primers. Data came from immunoSEQ multiplex PCR; TCRdb stores just in-frame clones and leaves some out. This sample has roughly 100,000 clones, with 60% to 85% found just once. Notes on this clone: Antigen specificity is unknown.

Material for sequencing was PBMCs. V and J are TRBV9 and TRBJ2-7; D is perhaps TRBD2 (7 bases). The receptor comes from a man aged 50-59 years in good health and CMV-seropositive. This CDR3 is CASSPDSGGGSSYEQYF. The CDR3 nucleotides read TGTGCCAGCAGCCCAGACAGTGGGGGCGGGAGCTCCTACGAGCAGTACTTC. The entire variable domain, with the rest obtained from reference TRBV9 and TRBJ2-7, is as follows: DSGVTQTPKHLITATGQRVTLRCSPRSGDLSVYWYQQSLDQGLQFLIQYYNGEERAKGNILERFSAQQFPDLHSELNLSSLELGDSALYFCASSPDSGGGSSYEQYFGPGTRLTVT.